This paragraph covers one T cell receptor (beta chain) sequence. Its specificity is not known. Prepared libraries of TCR beta cDNA carried unique molecular identifiers. It was from about 0.98 to 11 million T cells that about 500,000 cDNA molecules came. One entry per CDR3 protein results from TCRdb running MiXCR on the PCR reads. The sample lists hundreds of thousands of distinct CDR3 sequences; less than 40% were seen once. The record originates from a study of post-analysis software for immune sequencing data. Trimming pared 2 bases from V and 10 bases from J, leaving 10 bases between. The CDR3 has 12 amino acids. CDR1 is LGHNA, CDR2 YSLEER, per germline. Findings and caveats of the study: Patients had higher frequencies than controls of about five TRBV segments, including TRBV5-6, TRBV5-1 and TRBV20-1. Controls showed significantly higher normalized Chao1 diversity than did multiple sclerosis patients. Batch-matched samples strongly co-clustered by F measure.

Source material: blood. V is TRBV4-3 and J is TRBJ2-3; D is possibly TRBD2 (5 bases). The receptor comes from a girl aged 10 to 17 with multiple sclerosis. The chain's CDR3 is CASSQTLGAQYF. In DNA form, the CDR3 reads TGCGCCAGCAGCCAAACCCTCGGGGCGCAGTATTTT.